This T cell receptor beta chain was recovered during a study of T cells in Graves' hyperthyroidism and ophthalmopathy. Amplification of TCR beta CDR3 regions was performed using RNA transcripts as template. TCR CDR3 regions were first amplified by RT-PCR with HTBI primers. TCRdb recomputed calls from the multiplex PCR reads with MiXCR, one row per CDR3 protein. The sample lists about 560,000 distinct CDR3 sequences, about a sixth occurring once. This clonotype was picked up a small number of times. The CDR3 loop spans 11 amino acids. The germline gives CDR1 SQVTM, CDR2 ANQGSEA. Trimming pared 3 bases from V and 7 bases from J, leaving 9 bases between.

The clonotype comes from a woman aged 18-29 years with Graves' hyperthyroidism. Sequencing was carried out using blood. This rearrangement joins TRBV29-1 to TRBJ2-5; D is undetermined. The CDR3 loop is CSVDDISTQYF. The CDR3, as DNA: TGCAGCGTTGACGACATTTCGACCCAGTACTTC.